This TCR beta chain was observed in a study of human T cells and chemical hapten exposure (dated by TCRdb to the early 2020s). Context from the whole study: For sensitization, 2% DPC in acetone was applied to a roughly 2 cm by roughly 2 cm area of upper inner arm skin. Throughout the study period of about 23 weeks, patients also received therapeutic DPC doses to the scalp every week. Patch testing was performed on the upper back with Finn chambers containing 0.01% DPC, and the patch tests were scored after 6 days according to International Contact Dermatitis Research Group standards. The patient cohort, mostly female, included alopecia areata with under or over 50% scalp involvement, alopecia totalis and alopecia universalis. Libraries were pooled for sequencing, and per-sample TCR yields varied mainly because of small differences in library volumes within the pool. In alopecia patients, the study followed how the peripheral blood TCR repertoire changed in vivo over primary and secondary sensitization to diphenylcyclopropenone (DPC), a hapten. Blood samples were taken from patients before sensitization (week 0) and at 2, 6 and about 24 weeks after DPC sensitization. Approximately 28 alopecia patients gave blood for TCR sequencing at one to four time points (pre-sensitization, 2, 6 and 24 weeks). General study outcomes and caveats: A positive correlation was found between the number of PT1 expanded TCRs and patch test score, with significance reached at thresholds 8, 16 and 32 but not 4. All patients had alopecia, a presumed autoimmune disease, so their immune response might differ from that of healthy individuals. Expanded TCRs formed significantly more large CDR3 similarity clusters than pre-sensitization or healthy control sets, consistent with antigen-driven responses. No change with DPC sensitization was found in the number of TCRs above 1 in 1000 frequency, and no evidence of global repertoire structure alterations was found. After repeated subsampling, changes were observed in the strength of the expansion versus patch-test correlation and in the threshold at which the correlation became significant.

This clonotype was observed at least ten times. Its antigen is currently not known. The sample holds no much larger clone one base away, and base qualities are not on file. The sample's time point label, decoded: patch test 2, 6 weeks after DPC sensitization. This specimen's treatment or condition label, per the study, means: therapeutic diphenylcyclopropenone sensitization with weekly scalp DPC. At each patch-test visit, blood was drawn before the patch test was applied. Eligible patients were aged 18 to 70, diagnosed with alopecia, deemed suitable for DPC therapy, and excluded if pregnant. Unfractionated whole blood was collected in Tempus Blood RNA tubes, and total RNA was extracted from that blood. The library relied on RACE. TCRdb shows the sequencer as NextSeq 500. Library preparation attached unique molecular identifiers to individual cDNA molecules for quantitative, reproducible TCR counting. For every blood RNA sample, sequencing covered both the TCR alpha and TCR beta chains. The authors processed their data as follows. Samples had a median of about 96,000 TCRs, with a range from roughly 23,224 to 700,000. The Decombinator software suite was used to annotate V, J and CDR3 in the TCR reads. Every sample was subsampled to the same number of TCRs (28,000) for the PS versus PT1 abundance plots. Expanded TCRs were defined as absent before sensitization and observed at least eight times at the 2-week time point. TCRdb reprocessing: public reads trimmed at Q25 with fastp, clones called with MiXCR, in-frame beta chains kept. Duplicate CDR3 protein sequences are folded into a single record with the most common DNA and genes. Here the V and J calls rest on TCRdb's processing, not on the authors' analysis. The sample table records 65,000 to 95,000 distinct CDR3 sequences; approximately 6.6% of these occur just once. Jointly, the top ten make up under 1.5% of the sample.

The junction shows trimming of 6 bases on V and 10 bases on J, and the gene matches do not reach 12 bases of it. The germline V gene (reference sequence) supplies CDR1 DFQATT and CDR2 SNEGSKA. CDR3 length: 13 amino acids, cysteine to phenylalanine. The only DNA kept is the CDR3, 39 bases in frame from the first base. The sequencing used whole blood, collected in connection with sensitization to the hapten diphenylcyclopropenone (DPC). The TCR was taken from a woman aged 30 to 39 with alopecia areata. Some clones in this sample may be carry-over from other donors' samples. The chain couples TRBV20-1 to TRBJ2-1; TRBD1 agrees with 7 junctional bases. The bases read TGCAGTGCAGCTGGACAGGTCCTATCCGAGCAGTTCTTC. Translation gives CSAAGQVLSEQFF.